Below, one T cell receptor beta chain is given with its context. The junction departs from germline at one end; a sequencing error may be responsible. Looked up from germline, CDR1 is ENHRY and CDR2 is SYGVKD. This CDR3 spans 14 amino acids. This sample stems from a study of T cells in Graves' hyperthyroidism and ophthalmopathy. RNA transcripts gave rise to amplified TCR beta CDR3 regions. The HTBI set primed first-round TCR CDR3 RT-PCR. TCRdb re-called the multiplex PCR reads with MiXCR, one entry per CDR3 protein. The sample holds approximately 590,000 distinct CDR3 sequences, more than 45% seen once.

The source is a woman aged 18-29 years with Graves' hyperthyroidism. V is TRBV10-3 and J is TRBJ2-7; the D gene is possibly TRBD1 (6 bases). Material for sequencing was peripheral blood or thyroid tissue (not recorded which). CDR3 amino acids: CASSYVGHHYEQYF. DNA of the CDR3: TGTGCCAGCAGTTACGTGGGACACCACTACGAGCAGTACTTC.